A selection of T cell receptor beta chains follows, all from one sample in a study of blood T cells in healthy people across ages. From the 5' RACE reads, TCRdb called clonotypes with MiXCR, one entry per CDR3 protein. The data hold 600,000 or so distinct CDR3 sequences, with 21% observed a single time. The source material was blood. The receptors come from a man between 65 and 80 years old in good health. The CDR3 runs from the conserved cysteine through the conserved F or W. D genes are given only for firm matches. A row's size may be missing; if present it is once, few, many or a size class.

j_call	d_call	clone_size	cdr3_length	v_call	cdr3_nt	cdr3_aa
TRBJ1-5	-	many	14	TRBV7-2	TGTGCCAGCAGCTTTGGTTATAGCAATCAGCCCCAGCATTTT	CASSFGYSNQPQHF
TRBJ2-7	-	-	14	TRBV5-1	TGCGCCAGCAGCTTGAGGGACCGACCCCACGAGCAGTACTTC	CASSLRDRPHEQYF
TRBJ1-1	-	-	15	TRBV7-9	TGTGCCAGCAGCTCATCAGGGGCTGGAAGCACTGAAGCTTTCTTT	CASSSSGAGSTEAFF
TRBJ2-5	-	few	13	TRBV20-1	TGCAGTGCTAGCCGGGGGTTCCAAGAGACCCAGTACTTC	CSASRGFQETQYF
TRBJ1-1	-	-	13	TRBV18	TGTGCCAGCTCAGTACAGGTGAACACTGAAGCTTTCTTT	CASSVQVNTEAFF
TRBJ2-5	-	many	15	TRBV7-9	TGTGCCAGCAGCTTAGGACTCGAACACCAAGAGACCCAGTACTTC	CASSLGLEHQETQYF
TRBJ1-1	TRBD1	few	14	TRBV10-3	TGTGCCATCACCTCCCAGGGGGCGAACACTGAAGCTTTCTTT	CAITSQGANTEAFF
TRBJ2-1	-	few	17	TRBV28	TGTGCCAGCAGAGAACCCGGGACTCGAAGCTCCTACAATGAGCAGTTCTTC	CASREPGTRSSYNEQFF
TRBJ2-1	-	few	18	TRBV7-9	TGTGCCAGCAGCTTAAGAGGTGTAAGTAGGGCTGCGTACAATGAGCAGTTCTTC	CASSLRGVSRAAYNEQFF
TRBJ2-1	-	-	18	TRBV12-3/TRBV12-4	TGTGCCAGCAGTTTATTCGGCAGGTCTAAAAGCTCCTACAATGAGCAGTTCTTC	CASSLFGRSKSSYNEQFF
TRBJ2-7	-	few	14	TRBV6-5	TGTGCCAGCAGTTACCAAAAGGACGGTTACGAGCAGTACTTC	CASSYQKDGYEQYF
TRBJ2-7	TRBD2	-	15	TRBV7-9	TGTGCCCCCCCCCGCAATGGGCTAGCGGAATACGAGCAGTACTTC	CAPPRNGLAEYEQYF
TRBJ1-2	-	-	12	TRBV10-2	TGCGTCAGCAGTGAAGGAGGTGATGGCTACACCTTC	CVSSEGGDGYTF
TRBJ2-1	TRBD1	few	13	TRBV18	TGTGCCAGCTCCGGACAGGCGCAGAATGAGCAGTTCTTC	CASSGQAQNEQFF
TRBJ2-7	TRBD2	-	15	TRBV6-5	TGTGCCAGCAGTCCGCTAGCGGGGTCAACCTACGAGCAGTACTTC	CASSPLAGSTYEQYF